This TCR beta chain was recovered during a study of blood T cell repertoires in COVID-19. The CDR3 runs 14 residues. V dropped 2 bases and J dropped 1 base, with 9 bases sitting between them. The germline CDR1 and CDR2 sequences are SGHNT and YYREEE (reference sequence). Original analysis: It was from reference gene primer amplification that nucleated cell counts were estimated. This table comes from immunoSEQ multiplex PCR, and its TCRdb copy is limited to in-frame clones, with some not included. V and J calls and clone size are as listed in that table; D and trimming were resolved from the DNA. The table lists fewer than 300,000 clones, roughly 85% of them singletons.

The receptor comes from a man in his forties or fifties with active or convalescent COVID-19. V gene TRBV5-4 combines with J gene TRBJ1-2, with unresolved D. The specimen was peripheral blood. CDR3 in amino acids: CASSLADFNYGYTF. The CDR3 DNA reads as TGTGCCAGCAGCTTAGCCGATTTTAACTATGGCTACACCTTC.